These 22 T cell receptor beta chains were all obtained from the same sample, sequenced in a study of identical twins (dated by TCRdb to about 2016). The library was generated by 5' RACE. For sequencing, an Illumina HiSeq 2000 was employed. TCRdb took the public reads, trimmed them with fastp at Q25, ran MiXCR for clone calling and kept in-frame beta chains. Merged by CDR3 protein, the rows form single entries marked with the most common genes and DNA. The sample profile shows nearly 900,000 distinct CDR3 sequences; about 12% of them were found once. The top ten constitute around 1.5% of the sample. These data were likewise used in another study, on yellow fever vaccine responses in identical twins.

The sequencing sample was made of PBMCs. The source of these receptors is a woman aged 18-30 years in good health.

V usage is TRBV6-4 and J usage is TRBJ2-1; 12 positions agree with TRBD2. Trimming at V came to 8 bases and at J to 5 bases, leaving 19 bases not matched to a gene. Germline assignment: CDR1 MRHNA and CDR2 SNTAGT. CDR3 length: 19 amino acids. The CDR3 DNA sequence: TGTGCCAGCTGTTTAGCCTCCCGGGGACTAGCGGGCATCAACAATGAGCAGTTCTTC. Translation gives CASCLASRGLAGINNEQFF.

J is TRBJ2-2 and V is TRBV5-1, with TRBD2 identical over 8 bases. Germline values: CDR1 SGHRS, CDR2 YFSETQ. V shed 4 bases and J 6 bases; nucleotides not matched to a gene: 14. The CDR3 spans 17 residues. The CDR3 spells CASSIVGLAGSPGELFF. CDR3 sequence (DNA): TGCGCCAGCAGCATAGTTGGTTTAGCGGGATCCCCCGGGGAGCTGTTTTTT. Filled out from reference TRBV5-1 and TRBJ2-2, the complete variable domain reads KAGVTQTPRYLIKTRGQQVTLSCSPISGHRSVSWYQQTPGQGLQFLFEYFSETQRNKGNFPGRFSGRQFSNSRSEMNVSTLELGDSALYLCASSIVGLAGSPGELFFGEGSRLTVL.

The chain employs TRBV28 and TRBJ2-3, with D uncertain. The V and J ends lost 3 bases and 0 bases respectively, with 7 bases between them. Germline-derived CDR1 and CDR2 are MDHEN and SYDVKM. This CDR3 is 14 amino acids long. In DNA, the CDR3 is TGTGCCAGCAGTTTTGTAGGTAGCACAGATACGCAGTATTTT. This codes for CASSFVGSTDTQYF.

V gene TRBV3-1 combines with J gene TRBJ1-4; D not resolved. V lost 4 bases and J 7 bases, leaving 16 bases between the germline ends. CDR3 length equals 15 residues. Germline CDR1 LGHDT, CDR2 YNNKEL (reference sequence). The CDR3 coding sequence is TGTGCCAGCAGCCCACCGGTAGGGCGGGGTGAAAAACTGTTTTTT. Translation: CASSPPVGRGEKLFF.

V is TRBV10-3 and J is TRBJ2-2; D gene uncertain. Germline CDR1 reads ENHRY; CDR2 reads SYGVKD. The CDR3 runs 14 residues. V dropped 2 bases and J dropped 1 base, with 5 bases sitting between them. The CDR3 DNA follows: TGTGCCATCAGTGAGAACTGGAACACCGGGGAGCTGTTTTTT. Amino acids: CAISENWNTGELFF.

The table lists this clonotype with a few counts. This rearrangement joins TRBV7-9 to TRBJ2-1, with a possible D match to TRBD2 (5 bases). Germline-derived CDR1 and CDR2 are SEHNR and FQNEAQ (reference sequence). V lost 5 bases, J lost 4 bases, and 15 bases lay in between. This CDR3 is 15 amino acids long. The CDR3 is CASSREGLRYNEQFF. DNA of the CDR3: TGTGCCAGCAGCCGAGAGGGCCTACGATACAATGAGCAGTTCTTC.

This clonotype was seen many times. V gene TRBV29-1 combines with J gene TRBJ2-2; 12 positions match TRBD2. The trim removed 8 bases at V and 4 bases at J, leaving 5 bases unmatched. CDR3 length equals 14 residues. Germline CDR1 is SQVTM and CDR2 is ANQGSEA. The CDR3 protein is CSIRTSGVTGELFF. In DNA, the CDR3 is TGCAGCATCAGGACTAGCGGGGTCACCGGGGAGCTGTTTTTT.

A few counts support this clonotype. This chain uses TRBV6-1 with TRBJ1-1; no clear D. The CDR3 is 14 residues long. The V end was cut by 6 bases, the J end by 0 bases, with 11 bases between. CDR1 is MNHNS and CDR2 is SASEGT in the germline V gene. The CDR3 loop reads CASSRTSVNTEAFF. DNA of the CDR3: TGTGCCAGCAGCCGGACGTCAGTGAACACTGAAGCTTTCTTT.

V usage is TRBV3-1 and J usage is TRBJ2-1, with TRBD1 matching 8 bases. Germline V gene lookup returns CDR1 LGHDT and CDR2 YNNKEL (reference sequence). V lost 4 bases to trimming and J lost 15 bases; unmatched junction nucleotides: 8. CDR3 length equals 12 residues. CDR3 amino acids: CASSRPDRDLFF. In DNA, the CDR3 is TGTGCCAGCAGCCGACCGGACAGGGACTTGTTCTTC.

The chain joins TRBV7-9 to TRBJ1-1, with D uncertain. Trimming cost V 5 bases and J 5 bases, with 12 bases left between them. The CDR3 is 13 amino acids. CDR1 is SEHNR, CDR2 FQNEAQ, per germline (reference sequence). The CDR3: CASSRSGWTEAFF. The DNA of the CDR3 is TGTGCCAGCAGCCGATCAGGCTGGACTGAAGCTTTCTTT.

This clonotype was counted between two and nine times. J is TRBJ2-7 and V is TRBV7-9, with 9 positions matching TRBD1. This CDR3 has 15 residues. Germline V gene sequence: CDR1 SEHNR, CDR2 FQNEAQ (reference sequence). With V trimmed by 0 bases and J by 3 bases, 3 bases remained unmatched. CDR3 bases: TGTGCCAGCAGCTTAGCACAGGGGGCGGACTACGAGCAGTACGTC. It is translated as CASSLAQGADYEQYV.

In this sample, this clonotype turned up a few times. The CDR3 coding sequence is TGTGCCATCAGTCACGCCCGGGACAGGGGTGGGAATGAGCAGTTCTTC. It yields the protein CAISHARDRGGNEQFF. The rearrangement links TRBV10-3 to TRBJ2-1; 10 bases are shared with TRBD1. V trimming: 5 bases; J trimming: 7 bases; junction bases outside the gene matches: 11. CDR3 length: 16 amino acids. Germline V gene sequence: CDR1 ENHRY, CDR2 SYGVKD.

This chain uses TRBV18 with TRBJ1-6; possibly TRBD1 for D (5 bases). The germline V gene encodes CDR1 KGHSH and CDR2 LQKENI. CDR3 length: 16 amino acids. V was trimmed by 0 bases and J by 9 bases, leaving 15 bases between them. This CDR3 reads CASSPPWVGDTSPLHF. The CDR3 region has the DNA TGTGCCAGCTCACCACCCTGGGTAGGGGATACTTCACCCCTCCACTTT.

The chain carries TRBV3-1 and TRBJ1-2; D is perhaps TRBD1 (5 bases). V was pared by 2 bases and J by 6 bases, with 7 bases between. The CDR3 contains 12 residues. In germline, CDR1 is LGHDT, CDR2 YNNKEL (reference sequence). This chain's CDR3 is CASSQSGNGYTF. Here the CDR3 DNA reads TGTGCCAGCAGCCAATCAGGGAATGGCTACACCTTC.

In this sample, this clonotype turned up a few times. The V and J genes are TRBV5-1 and TRBJ2-1; TRBD2 matches at 9 bases. V gave up 0 bases and J gave up 4 bases; unmatched junction bases: 5. This CDR3 is built from 16 residues. Germline CDR1 SGHRS, CDR2 YFSETQ. The CDR3 DNA follows: TGCGCCAGCAGCTTGGAGTTTAGCGGGAGTTACAATGAGCAGTTCTTC. This codes for CASSLEFSGSYNEQFF.

This clonotype has more than one count but fewer than ten. The V and J genes are TRBV3-1 and TRBJ2-7; D may be TRBD1 (5 bases). V lost 4 bases and J lost 1, with 11 bases in between. CDR3 length: 14 residues. The germline V gene has CDR1 LGHDT and CDR2 YNNKEL (reference sequence). CDR3 bases: TGTGCCAGCAGCCCTGGGGCAACATCCTACGAGCAGTACGTC. This translates into CASSPGATSYEQYV.

Only a few counts were recorded for this clonotype. The chain carries TRBV10-2 and TRBJ2-1, with D hard to call. Trimming stripped 0 bases from V and 3 bases from J, with 12 bases between. CDR3 length equals 16 residues. The V gene's germline CDR1 is WSHSY and CDR2 SAAADI. CDR3: CASSESTRHLYNEQFF. CDR3 DNA sequence: TGCGCCAGCAGTGAGTCTACCCGCCATCTCTACAATGAGCAGTTCTTC.

This clonotype was picked up a small number of times. The V gene is TRBV18, the J gene TRBJ2-6; 11 bases fit TRBD1. The CDR3 has 17 amino acids. V shed 5 bases, J shed 2 bases, and the junction held 5 bases outside the gene matches. Germline CDR1 KGHSH, CDR2 LQKENI. The CDR3 DNA follows: TGTGCCAGCTCATCGGACAGGGGGCAGCCTGGGGCCAACGTCCTGACTTTC. This encodes CASSSDRGQPGANVLTF.

This clonotype was detected only a few times. The rearrangement joins TRBV7-9 to TRBJ2-7, with D possibly TRBD2 on 5 matching bases. V was shortened by 3 bases and J by 2 bases, with 11 bases between the two germline ends. This CDR3 spans 14 amino acids. The germline V gene encodes CDR1 SEHNR and CDR2 FQNEAQ (reference sequence). The CDR3: CASSFGVRAYEQYV. As DNA, the CDR3 is TGTGCCAGCAGCTTCGGGGTCAGAGCCTACGAGCAGTACGTC.

The rearrangement uses TRBV7-8 and TRBJ2-1; tentative D call: TRBD2 (7 bases). Germline CDR1 is SGHVS and CDR2 is FQNEAQ. Trimming removed 2 bases at V and 1 base at J, with 15 bases between. The CDR3 extends over 17 amino acids. CDR3 sequence reads: CASSLRPGGPSYNEQFF. Written as DNA, the CDR3 is TGTGCCAGCAGCTTACGCCCCGGGGGGCCTTCCTACAATGAGCAGTTCTTC.

The rearrangement joins TRBV27 to TRBJ1-1; D gene uncertain. CDR3 length equals 12 residues. CDR1 and CDR2 (germline): MNHEY, SMNVEV (reference sequence). The V end lost 7 bases, the J end lost 8 bases, and 14 bases lay between the germline ends. This CDR3 is CASTKWSGEAFF. The CDR3, as DNA: TGTGCCAGCACCAAGTGGAGCGGAGAAGCTTTCTTT.

The table lists this clonotype with a few counts. The chain combines TRBV2 with TRBJ2-1, with D possibly being TRBD1 (5 bases). The CDR3 has 16 residues. V lost 3 bases to trimming and J lost 8 bases, with 20 bases between them. Germline-derived CDR1 and CDR2 are SNHLY and FYNNEI. CDR3 coding DNA: TGTGCCAGCAGTGAGTGGGAAGGGGCCTGGGAATATGAGCAGTTCTTC. Residues: CASSEWEGAWEYEQFF.